The TCR beta chain under discussion was sequenced for a study of blood T cells in healthy people across ages. Notes on the study in general: In older individuals, TCR beta diversity per million T cells was lower, falling roughly linearly with age.

This CDR3 has 12 amino acids. Trimming took 10 bases from V and 4 from J, leaving 12 bases between them. CDR1 and CDR2 (germline): MDHEN, SYDVKM. This clonotype appeared many times. Its antigen remains unknown. A sample-barcoded 5' primer and a J-beta primer mix were used in a second PCR of roughly 6 to 11 cycles. With 12 random nucleotides, a template-switch adaptor tagged each individual cDNA molecule. One entry per CDR3 protein, called by TCRdb with MiXCR from the 5' RACE reads. The repertoire consists of around 850,000 distinct CDR3 sequences, with roughly 34% occurring once and the leading ten covering 10% to 15%.

This TCR derives from a man between 18 and 29 years old in good health. V usage is TRBV28 and J usage is TRBJ2-3, with D unresolved. The specimen sequenced was blood. The CDR3 DNA is TGTGCCACCCGGAGAGAGGCAGATACGCAGTATTTT. This sequence encodes CATRREADTQYF. Complete variable domain (other parts from reference TRBV28 and TRBJ2-3): DVKVTQSSRYLVKRTGEKVFLECVQDMDHENMFWYRQDPGLGLRLIYFSYDVKMKEKGDIPEGYSVSREKKERFSLILESASTNQTSMYLCATRREADTQYFGPGTRLTVL.